Reported below is one T cell receptor beta chain. The method was immunoSEQ multiplex PCR; TCRdb's version includes in-frame clones alone and lacks a portion of them. The sample lists 53,000 or so clones, about nine tenths occurring once. This entry comes from a study of chemoradiotherapy in HPV16-positive cancers. Study details: Functional T-cell assays on two HPV16-positive patients' cells defined candidate HPV-specific clones and common TCR motifs.

V lost 10 bases and J 7 bases, leaving 11 bases between the germline ends. Germline CDR1 and CDR2: LNHDA and SQIVND (reference sequence). CDR3 length: 12 residues. The gene calls are TRBV19 and TRBJ1-6; D gene uncertain. The source is a human donor with HPV-associated anogenital cancer. The material sequenced was blood, taken from a patient who underwent chemoradiotherapy. CDR3 nucleotide sequence: TGTGCCACCGCAGGCCGGAATTCACCCCTCCACTTT. Translated, it gives CATAGRNSPLHF. The variable domain in full, completed from reference TRBV19 and TRBJ1-6, reads DGGITQSPKYLFRKEGQNVTLSCEQNLNHDAMYWYRQDPGQGLRLIYYSQIVNDFQKGDIAEGYSVSREKKESFPLTVTSAQKNPTAFYLCATAGRNSPLHFGNGTRLTVT.